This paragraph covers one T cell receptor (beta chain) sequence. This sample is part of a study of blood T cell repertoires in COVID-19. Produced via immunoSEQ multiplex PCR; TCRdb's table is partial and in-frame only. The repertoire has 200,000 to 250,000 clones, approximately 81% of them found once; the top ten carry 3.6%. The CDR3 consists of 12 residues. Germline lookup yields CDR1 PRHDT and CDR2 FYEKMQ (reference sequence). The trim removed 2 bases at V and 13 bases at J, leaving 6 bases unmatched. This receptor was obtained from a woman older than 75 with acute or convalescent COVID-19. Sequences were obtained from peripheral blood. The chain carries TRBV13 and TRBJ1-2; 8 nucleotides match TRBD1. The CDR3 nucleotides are TGTGCCAGCAGCTTAATGCAGGGGGCTCGCACCTTC. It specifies CASSLMQGARTF.